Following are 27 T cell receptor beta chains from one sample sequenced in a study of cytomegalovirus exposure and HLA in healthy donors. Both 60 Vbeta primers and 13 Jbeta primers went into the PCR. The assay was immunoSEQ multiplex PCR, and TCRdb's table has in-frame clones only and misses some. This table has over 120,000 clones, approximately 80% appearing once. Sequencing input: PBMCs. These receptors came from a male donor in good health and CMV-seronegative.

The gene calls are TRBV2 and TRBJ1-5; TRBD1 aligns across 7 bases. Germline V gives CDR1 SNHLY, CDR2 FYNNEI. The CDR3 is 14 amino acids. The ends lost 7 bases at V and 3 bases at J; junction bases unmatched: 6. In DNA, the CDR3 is TGTGCCAGCACCACGACAGGGAACAATCAGCCCCAGCATTTT. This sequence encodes CASTTTGNNQPQHF.

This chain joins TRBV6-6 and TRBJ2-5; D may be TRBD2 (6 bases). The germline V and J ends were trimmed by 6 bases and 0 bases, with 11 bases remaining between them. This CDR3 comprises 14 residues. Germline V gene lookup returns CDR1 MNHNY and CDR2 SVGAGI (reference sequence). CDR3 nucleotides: TGTGCCAGCAGCGGGGGAATCCACCAAGAGACCCAGTACTTC. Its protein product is CASSGGIHQETQYF.

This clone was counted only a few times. The CDR3 bases are TGTGCCAGCAGCCCCACCCCCGACAGGGACAACGAGCAGTACTTC. Translated, it gives CASSPTPDRDNEQYF. The chain uses TRBV5-4 and TRBJ2-7, with 7 nucleotides matching TRBD1. Trimming removed 4 bases from V and 5 bases from J; junction bases left unmatched: 12. Germline V gene lookup returns CDR1 SGHNT and CDR2 YYREEE (reference sequence). The CDR3 has 15 residues.

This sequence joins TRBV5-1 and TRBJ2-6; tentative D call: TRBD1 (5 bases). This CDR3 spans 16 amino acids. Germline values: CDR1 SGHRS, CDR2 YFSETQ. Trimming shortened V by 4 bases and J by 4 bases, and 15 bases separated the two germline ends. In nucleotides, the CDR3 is TGCGCCAGCAGCACCTCAGGGATTCGCGGGGCCAACGTCCTGACTTTC. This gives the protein CASSTSGIRGANVLTF.

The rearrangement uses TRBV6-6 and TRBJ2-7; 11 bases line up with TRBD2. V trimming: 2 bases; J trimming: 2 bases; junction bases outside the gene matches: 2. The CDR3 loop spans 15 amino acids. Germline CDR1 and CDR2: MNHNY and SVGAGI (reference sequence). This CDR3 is CASSYGTSGPYEQYF. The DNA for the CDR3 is TGTGCCAGCAGTTACGGGACTAGCGGCCCCTACGAGCAGTACTTC.

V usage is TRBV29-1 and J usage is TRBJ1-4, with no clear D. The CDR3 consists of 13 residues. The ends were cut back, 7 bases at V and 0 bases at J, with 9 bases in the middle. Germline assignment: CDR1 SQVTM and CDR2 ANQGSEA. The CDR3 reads CSGIAATNEKLFF. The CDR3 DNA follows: TGCAGCGGTATAGCAGCAACTAATGAAAAACTGTTTTTT.

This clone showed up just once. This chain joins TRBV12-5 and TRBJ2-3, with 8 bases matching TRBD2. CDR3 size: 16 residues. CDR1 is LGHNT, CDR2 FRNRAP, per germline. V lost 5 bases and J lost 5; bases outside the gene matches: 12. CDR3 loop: CASGTLPGLVLDTQYF. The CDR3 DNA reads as TGTGCTAGTGGTACCCTACCGGGACTAGTTCTAGATACGCAGTATTTT.

CDR3 bases: TGCGCCAGCAGCCAAGATGGGGCTGAGAGAACCTACAATGAGCAGTTCTTC. Translated: CASSQDGAERTYNEQFF. J is TRBJ2-1 and V is TRBV4-1; D is possibly TRBD1 (5 bases). The CDR3 has 17 amino acids. Per the germline V gene, CDR1 is MGHRA and CDR2 is YSYEKL. The V end was cut by 0 bases, the J end by 2 bases, with 14 bases between.

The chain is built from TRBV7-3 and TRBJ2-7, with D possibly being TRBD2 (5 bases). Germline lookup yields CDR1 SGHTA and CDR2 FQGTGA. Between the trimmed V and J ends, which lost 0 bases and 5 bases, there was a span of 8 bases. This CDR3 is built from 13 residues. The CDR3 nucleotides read TGTGCCAGCAGCTTAACACCCGGGGACGAGCAGTACTTC. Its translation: CASSLTPGDEQYF.

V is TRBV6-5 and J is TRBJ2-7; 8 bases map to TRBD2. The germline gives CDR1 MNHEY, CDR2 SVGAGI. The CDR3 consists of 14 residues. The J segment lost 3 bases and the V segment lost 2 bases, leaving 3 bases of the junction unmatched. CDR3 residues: CASSYGAGDYEQYF. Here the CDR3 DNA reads TGTGCCAGCAGTTACGGAGCGGGGGACTACGAGCAGTACTTC.

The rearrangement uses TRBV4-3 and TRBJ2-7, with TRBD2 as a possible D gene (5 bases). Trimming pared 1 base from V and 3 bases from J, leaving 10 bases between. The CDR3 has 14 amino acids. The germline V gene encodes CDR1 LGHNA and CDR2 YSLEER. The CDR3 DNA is TGCGCCAGCAGCCAAGTTTCCGGGAACTACGAGCAGTACTTC. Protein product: CASSQVSGNYEQYF.

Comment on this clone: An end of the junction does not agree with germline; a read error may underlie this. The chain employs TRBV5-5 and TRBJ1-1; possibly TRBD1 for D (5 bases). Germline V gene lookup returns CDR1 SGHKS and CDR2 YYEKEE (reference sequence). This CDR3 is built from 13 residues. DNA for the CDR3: TGTGCCAGCACCTTGATCGGGGGTACTGAAGCTTTCTTT. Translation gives CASTLIGGTEAFF.

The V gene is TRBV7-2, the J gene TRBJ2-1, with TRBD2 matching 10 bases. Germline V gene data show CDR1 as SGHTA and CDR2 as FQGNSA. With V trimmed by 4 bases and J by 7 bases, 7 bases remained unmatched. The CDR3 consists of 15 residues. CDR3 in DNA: TGTGCCAGCAGCTCCTCAGCGGGGGGGCTTAATGAGCAGTTCTTC. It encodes CASSSSAGGLNEQFF.

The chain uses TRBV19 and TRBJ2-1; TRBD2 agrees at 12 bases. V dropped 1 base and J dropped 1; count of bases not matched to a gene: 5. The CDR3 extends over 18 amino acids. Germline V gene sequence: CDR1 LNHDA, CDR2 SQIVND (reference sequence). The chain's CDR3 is CASSIVGLAGGSYNEQFF. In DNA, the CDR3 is TGTGCCAGTAGTATAGTGGGGCTAGCGGGAGGGTCCTACAATGAGCAGTTCTTC.

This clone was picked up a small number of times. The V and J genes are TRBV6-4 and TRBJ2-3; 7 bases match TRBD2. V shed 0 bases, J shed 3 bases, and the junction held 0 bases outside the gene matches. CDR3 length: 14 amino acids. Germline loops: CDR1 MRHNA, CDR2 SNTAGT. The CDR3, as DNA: TGTGCCAGCAGTGACTCGCGGGAGACAGATACGCAGTATTTT. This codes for CASSDSRETDTQYF.

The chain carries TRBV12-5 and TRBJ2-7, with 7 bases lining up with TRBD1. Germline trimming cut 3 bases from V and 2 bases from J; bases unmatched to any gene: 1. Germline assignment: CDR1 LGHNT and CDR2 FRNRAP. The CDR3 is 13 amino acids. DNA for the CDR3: TGTGCTAGTGGTTTAGGACAGGCCTACGAGCAGTACTTC. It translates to CASGLGQAYEQYF.

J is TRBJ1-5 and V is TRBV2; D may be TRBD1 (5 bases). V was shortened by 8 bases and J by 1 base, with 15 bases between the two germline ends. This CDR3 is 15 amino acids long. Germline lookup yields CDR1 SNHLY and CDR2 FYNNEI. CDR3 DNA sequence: TGTGCCAGCGCGAAGCAGGGAGGAAGCAATCAGCCCCAGCATTTT. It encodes CASAKQGGSNQPQHF.

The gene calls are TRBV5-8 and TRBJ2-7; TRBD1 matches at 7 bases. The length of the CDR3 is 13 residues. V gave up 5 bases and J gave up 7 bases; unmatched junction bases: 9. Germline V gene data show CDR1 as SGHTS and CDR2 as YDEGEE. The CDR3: CASRVRGTGEQYF. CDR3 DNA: TGTGCCAGCAGAGTCAGGGGGACGGGGGAGCAGTACTTC.

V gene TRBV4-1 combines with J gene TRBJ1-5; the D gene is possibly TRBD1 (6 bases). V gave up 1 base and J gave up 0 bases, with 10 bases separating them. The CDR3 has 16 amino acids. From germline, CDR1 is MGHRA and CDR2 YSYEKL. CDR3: CASSQAQGNSNQPQHF. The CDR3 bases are TGCGCCAGCAGCCAAGCACAGGGAAATAGCAATCAGCCCCAGCATTTT.

The CDR3 protein is CASAQTGDGYTF. The CDR3 bases are TGTGCCAGCGCTCAGACAGGGGATGGCTACACCTTC. This rearrangement joins TRBV27 to TRBJ1-2; 8 bases are a match to TRBD1. The CDR3 is 12 amino acids. Germline V gene sequence: CDR1 MNHEY, CDR2 SMNVEV (reference sequence). The ends lost 8 bases at V and 6 bases at J; junction bases unmatched: 5.

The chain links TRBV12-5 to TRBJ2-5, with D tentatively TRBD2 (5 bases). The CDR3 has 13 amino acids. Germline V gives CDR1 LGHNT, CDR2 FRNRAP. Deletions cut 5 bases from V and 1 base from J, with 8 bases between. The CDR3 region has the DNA TGTGCTAGTGGTGGCCGGGGCCAAGAGACCCAGTACTTC. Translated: CASGGRGQETQYF.

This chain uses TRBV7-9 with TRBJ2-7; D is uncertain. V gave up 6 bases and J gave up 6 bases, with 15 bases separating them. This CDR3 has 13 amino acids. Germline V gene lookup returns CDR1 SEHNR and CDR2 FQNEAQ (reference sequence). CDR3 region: CASSFVVSSEQYF. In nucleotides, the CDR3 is TGTGCCAGCAGTTTTGTCGTTAGCAGCGAGCAGTACTTC.

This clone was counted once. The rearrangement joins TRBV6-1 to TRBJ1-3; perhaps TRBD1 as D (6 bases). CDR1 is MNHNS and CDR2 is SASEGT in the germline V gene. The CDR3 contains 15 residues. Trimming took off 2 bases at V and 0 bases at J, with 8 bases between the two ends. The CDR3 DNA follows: TGTGCCAGCAGTGAAAAAGGGGGCTCTGGAAACACCATATATTTT. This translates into CASSEKGGSGNTIYF.

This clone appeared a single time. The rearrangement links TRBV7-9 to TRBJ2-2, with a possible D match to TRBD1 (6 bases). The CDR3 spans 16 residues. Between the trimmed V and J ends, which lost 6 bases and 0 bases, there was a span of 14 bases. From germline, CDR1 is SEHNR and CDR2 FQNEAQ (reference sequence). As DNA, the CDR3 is TGTGCCAGCAGTTACGCCCCAGGGGCGAACACCGGGGAGCTGTTTTTT. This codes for CASSYAPGANTGELFF.

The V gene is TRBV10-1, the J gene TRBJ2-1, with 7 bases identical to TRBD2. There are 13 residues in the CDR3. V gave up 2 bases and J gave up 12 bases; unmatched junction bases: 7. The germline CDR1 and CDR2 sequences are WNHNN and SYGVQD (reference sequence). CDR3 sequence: CASSETPGGRQFF. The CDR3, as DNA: TGCGCCAGCAGTGAGACGCCCGGGGGGAGGCAGTTCTTC.

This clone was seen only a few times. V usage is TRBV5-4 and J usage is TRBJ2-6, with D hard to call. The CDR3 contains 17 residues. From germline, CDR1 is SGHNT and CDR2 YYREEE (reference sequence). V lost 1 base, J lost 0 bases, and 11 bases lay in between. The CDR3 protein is CASSLWRPNSGANVLTF. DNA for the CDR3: TGTGCCAGCAGCTTGTGGAGACCGAACTCTGGGGCCAACGTCCTGACTTTC.

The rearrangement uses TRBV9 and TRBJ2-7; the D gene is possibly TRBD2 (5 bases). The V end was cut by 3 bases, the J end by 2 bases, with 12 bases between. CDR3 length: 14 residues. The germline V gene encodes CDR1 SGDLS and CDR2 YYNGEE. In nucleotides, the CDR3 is TGTGCCAGCAGCGGACGGGGTAACGCCTACGAGCAGTACTTC. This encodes CASSGRGNAYEQYF.